Each of the 3 T cell receptor beta chains below was sequenced from the same sample in a study of T cell changes during pregnancy in multiple sclerosis. The data were produced by immunoSEQ multiplex PCR, yet TCRdb's version contains in-frame clones alone and is incomplete. The repertoire holds about 19,000 clones, over 80% seen once, with approximately 5% in the top ten. The sequences come from CD8+ T cells from peripheral blood mononuclear cells, collected after pregnancy. These receptors were taken from a female donor in good health, enrolled as a control in a pregnancy study.

V usage is TRBV9 and J usage is TRBJ1-1; 9 bases agree with TRBD1. Germline V gives CDR1 SGDLS, CDR2 YYNGEE. After removal of 3 bases from V and 5 bases from J, the junction contained 8 bases not matched to a gene. The CDR3 has 15 amino acids. The DNA for the CDR3 is TGTGCCAGCAGCGCAGTGGACAGGGGTAATACTGAAGCTTTCTTT. This gives the protein CASSAVDRGNTEAFF.

This rearrangement joins TRBV7-9 to TRBJ2-1; D uncertain. The CDR3 is made up of 15 amino acids. Between the trimmed V and J ends, which lost 2 bases and 1 base, there was a span of 9 bases. Germline-derived CDR1 and CDR2 are SEHNR and FQNEAQ (reference sequence). CDR3 loop: CASSLNTGSYNEQFF. The CDR3 coding sequence is TGTGCCAGCAGCTTAAACACGGGTTCCTACAATGAGCAGTTCTTC. The full variable domain, its missing parts supplied by reference TRBV7-9 and TRBJ2-1, is DTGVSQNPRHKITKRGQNVTFRCDPISEHNRLYWYRQTLGQGPEFLTYFQNEAQLEKSRLLSDRFSAERPKGSFSTLEIQRTEQGDSAMYLCASSLNTGSYNEQFFGPGTRLTVL.

CDR3: CASAPGLTYEQYF. The DNA for the CDR3 is TGTGCCAGTGCGCCGGGACTTACCTACGAGCAGTACTTC. This chain uses TRBV19 with TRBJ2-7, with D perhaps TRBD2 (6 bases). CDR1 is LNHDA and CDR2 is SQIVND in the germline V gene (reference sequence). Deletions cut 8 bases from V and 2 bases from J, with 13 bases between. This CDR3 comprises 13 residues.